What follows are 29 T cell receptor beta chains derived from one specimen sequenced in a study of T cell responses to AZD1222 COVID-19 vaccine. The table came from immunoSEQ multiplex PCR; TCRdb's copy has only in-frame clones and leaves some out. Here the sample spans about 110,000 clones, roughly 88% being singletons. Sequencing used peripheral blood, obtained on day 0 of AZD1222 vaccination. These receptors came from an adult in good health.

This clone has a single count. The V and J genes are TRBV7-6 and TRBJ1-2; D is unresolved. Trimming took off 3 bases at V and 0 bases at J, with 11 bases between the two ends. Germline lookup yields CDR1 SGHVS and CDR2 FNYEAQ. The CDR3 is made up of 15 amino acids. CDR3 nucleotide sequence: TGTGCCAGCAGCTTTCGTCCCAGTGCTAACTATGGCTACACCTTC. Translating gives CASSFRPSANYGYTF. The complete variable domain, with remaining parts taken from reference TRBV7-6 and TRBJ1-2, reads GAGVSQSPRYKVTKRGQDVALRCDPISGHVSLYWYRQALGQGPEFLTYFNYEAQQDKSGLPNDRFSAERPEGSISTLTIQRTEQRDSAMYRCASSFRPSANYGYTFGSGTRLTVV.

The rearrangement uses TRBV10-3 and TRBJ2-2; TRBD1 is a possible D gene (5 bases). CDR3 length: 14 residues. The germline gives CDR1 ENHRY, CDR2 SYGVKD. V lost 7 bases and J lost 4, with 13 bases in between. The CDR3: CAITAQGSTGELFF. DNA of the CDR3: TGTGCCATCACGGCCCAGGGTTCCACCGGGGAGCTGTTTTTT.

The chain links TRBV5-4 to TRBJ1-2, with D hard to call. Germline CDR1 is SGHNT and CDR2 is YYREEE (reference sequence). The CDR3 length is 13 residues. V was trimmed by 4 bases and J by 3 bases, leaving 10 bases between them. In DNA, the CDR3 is TGTGCCAGCAGCGACGGAGGATACTATGGCTACACCTTC. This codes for CASSDGGYYGYTF.

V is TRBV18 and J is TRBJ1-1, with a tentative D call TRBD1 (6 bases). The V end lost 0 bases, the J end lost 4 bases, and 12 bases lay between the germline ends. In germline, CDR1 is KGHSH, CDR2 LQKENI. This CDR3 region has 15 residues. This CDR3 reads CASSPPDRGLTEAFF. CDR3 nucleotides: TGTGCCAGCTCACCACCGGATCGGGGGCTCACTGAAGCTTTCTTT.

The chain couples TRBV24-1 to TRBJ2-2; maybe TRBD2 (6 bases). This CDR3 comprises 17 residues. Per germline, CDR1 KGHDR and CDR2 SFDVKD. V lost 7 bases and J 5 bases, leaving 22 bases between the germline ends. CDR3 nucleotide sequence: TGTGCCACCAGCGACCCCCTAGGAGGGGACGCTACCGGGGAGCTGTTTTTT. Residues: CATSDPLGGDATGELFF.

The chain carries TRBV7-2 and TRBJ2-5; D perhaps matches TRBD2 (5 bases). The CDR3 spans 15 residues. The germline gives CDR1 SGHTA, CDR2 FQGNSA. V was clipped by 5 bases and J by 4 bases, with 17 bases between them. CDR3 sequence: CASSPSGSDGETQYF. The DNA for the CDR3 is TGTGCCAGCAGCCCCAGCGGATCGGACGGAGAGACCCAGTACTTC.

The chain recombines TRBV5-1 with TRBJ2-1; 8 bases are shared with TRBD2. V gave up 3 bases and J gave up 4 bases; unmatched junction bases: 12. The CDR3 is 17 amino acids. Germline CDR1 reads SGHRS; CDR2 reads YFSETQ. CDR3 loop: CASSWPGSGGPYNEQFF. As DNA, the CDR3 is TGCGCCAGCAGCTGGCCCGGAAGCGGGGGACCATACAATGAGCAGTTCTTC.

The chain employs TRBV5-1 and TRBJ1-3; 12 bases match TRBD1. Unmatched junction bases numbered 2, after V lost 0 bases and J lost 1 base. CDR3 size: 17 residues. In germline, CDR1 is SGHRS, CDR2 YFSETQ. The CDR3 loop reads CASSLVGQGASGNTIYF. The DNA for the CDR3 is TGCGCCAGCAGCTTGGTGGGACAGGGGGCATCTGGAAACACCATATATTTT.

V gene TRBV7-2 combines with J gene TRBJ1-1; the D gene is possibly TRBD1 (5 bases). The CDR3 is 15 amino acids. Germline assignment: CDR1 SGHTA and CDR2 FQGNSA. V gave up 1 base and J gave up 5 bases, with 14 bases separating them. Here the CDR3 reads CASSLENGGGTEAFF. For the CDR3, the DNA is TGTGCCAGCAGCTTAGAGAACGGGGGAGGTACTGAAGCTTTCTTT.

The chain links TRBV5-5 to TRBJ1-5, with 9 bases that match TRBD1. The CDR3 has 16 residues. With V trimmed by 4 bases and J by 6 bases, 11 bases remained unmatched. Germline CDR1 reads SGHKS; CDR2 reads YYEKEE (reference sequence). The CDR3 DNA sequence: TGTGCCAGCAGCCCCTTTGGGACAGGGAGTAGTCAGCCCCAGCATTTT. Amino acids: CASSPFGTGSSQPQHF.

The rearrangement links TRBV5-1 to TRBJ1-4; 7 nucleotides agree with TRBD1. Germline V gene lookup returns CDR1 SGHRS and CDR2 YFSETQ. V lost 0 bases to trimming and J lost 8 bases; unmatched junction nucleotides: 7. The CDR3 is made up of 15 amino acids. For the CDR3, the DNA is TGCGCCAGCAGCTTGGAGACAGGGAATGGAGAAAAACTGTTTTTT. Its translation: CASSLETGNGEKLFF.

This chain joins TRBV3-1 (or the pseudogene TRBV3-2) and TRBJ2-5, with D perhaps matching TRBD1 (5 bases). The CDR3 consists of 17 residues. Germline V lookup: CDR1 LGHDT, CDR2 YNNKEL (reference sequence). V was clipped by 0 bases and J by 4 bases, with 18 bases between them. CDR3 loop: CASSQDEQAAMGETQYF. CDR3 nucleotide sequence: TGTGCCAGCAGCCAAGATGAACAGGCCGCGATGGGAGAGACCCAGTACTTC.

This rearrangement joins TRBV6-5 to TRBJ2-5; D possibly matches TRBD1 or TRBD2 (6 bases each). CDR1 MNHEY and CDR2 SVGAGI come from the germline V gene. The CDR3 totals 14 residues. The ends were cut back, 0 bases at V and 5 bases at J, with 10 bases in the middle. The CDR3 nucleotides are TGTGCCAGCAGTTACTCGGGGGGCACCGAGACCCAGTACTTC. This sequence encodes CASSYSGGTETQYF.

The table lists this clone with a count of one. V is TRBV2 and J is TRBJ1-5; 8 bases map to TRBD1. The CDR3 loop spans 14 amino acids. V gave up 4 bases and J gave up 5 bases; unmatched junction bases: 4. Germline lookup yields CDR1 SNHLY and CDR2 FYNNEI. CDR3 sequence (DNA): TGTGCCAGCAGTGTCGTACAGGGGGATCAGCCCCAGCATTTT. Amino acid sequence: CASSVVQGDQPQHF.

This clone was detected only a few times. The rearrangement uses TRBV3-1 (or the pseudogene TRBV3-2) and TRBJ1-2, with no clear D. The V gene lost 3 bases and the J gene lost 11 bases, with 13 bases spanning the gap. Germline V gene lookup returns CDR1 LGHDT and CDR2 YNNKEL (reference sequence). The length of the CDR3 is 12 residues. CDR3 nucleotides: TGTGCCAGCAGCCAGGACGCTTATTCGTACACCTTC. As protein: CASSQDAYSYTF.

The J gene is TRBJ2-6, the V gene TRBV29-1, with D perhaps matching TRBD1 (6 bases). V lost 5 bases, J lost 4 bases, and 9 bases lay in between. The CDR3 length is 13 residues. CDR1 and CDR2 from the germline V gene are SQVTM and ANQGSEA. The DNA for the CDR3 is TGCAGCGTTTACAGGGCCGGGGCCAACGTCCTGACTTTC. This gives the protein CSVYRAGANVLTF.

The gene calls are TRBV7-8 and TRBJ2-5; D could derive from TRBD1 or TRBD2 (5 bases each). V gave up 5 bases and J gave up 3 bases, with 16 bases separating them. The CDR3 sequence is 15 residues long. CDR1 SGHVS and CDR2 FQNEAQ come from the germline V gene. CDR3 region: CASSPLGVVKETQYF. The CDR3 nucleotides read TGTGCCAGCAGCCCCCTGGGGGTAGTTAAAGAGACCCAGTACTTC. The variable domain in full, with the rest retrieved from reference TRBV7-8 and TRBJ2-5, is GAGVSQSPRYKVAKRGQDVALRCDPISGHVSLFWYQQALGQGPEFLTYFQNEAQLDKSGLPSDRFFAERPEGSVSTLKIQRTQQEDSAVYLCASSPLGVVKETQYFGPGTRLLVL.

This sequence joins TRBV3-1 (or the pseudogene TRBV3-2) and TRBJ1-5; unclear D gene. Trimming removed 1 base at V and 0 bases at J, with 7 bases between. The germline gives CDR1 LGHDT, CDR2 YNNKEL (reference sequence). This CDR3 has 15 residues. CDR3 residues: CASSQGRNSNQPQHF. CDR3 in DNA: TGTGCCAGCAGCCAAGGAAGGAATAGCAATCAGCCCCAGCATTTT.

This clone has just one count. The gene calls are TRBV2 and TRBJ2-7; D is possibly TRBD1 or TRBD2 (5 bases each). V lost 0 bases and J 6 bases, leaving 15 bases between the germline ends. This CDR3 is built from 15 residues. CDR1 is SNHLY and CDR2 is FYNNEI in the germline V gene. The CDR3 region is CASSEAPGTLGEQYF. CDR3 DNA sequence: TGTGCCAGCAGTGAAGCCCCCGGGACCCTAGGCGAGCAGTACTTC.

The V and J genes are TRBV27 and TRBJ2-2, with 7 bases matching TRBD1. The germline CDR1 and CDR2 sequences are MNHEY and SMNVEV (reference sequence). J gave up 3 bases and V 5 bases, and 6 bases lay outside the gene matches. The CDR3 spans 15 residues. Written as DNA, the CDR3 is TGTGCCAGCAGTCTACAGGGGTGGGACACCGGGGAGCTGTTTTTT. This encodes CASSLQGWDTGELFF.

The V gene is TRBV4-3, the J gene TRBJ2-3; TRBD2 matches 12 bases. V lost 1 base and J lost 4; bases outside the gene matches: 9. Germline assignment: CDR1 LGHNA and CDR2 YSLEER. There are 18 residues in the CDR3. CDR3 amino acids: CASSQGASGGAGADTQYF. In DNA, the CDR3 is TGCGCCAGCAGCCAAGGCGCTAGCGGGGGGGCAGGAGCAGATACGCAGTATTTT.

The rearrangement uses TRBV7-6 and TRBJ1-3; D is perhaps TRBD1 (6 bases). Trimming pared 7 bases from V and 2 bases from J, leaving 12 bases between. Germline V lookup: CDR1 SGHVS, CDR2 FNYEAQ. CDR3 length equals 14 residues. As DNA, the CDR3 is TGTGCCAGCATCCAGTCAGGGGCTGGAAACACCATATATTTT. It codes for CASIQSGAGNTIYF.

In DNA form, the CDR3 reads TGTGCCAGCAGCTTAGAACTAGCGCGATACAATGAGCAGTTCTTC. Translated: CASSLELARYNEQFF. The gene calls are TRBV7-2 and TRBJ2-1, with 7 bases that match TRBD2. This CDR3 has 15 residues. CDR1 and CDR2 from the germline V gene are SGHTA and FQGNSA. After removal of 1 base from V and 4 bases from J, the junction contained 4 bases not matched to a gene. The whole variable domain, filled in from reference TRBV7-2 and TRBJ2-1, reads GAGVSQSPSNKVTEKGKDVELRCDPISGHTALYWYRQSLGQGLEFLIYFQGNSAPDKSGLPSDRFSAERTGGSVSTLTIQRTQQEDSAVYLCASSLELARYNEQFFGPGTRLTVL.

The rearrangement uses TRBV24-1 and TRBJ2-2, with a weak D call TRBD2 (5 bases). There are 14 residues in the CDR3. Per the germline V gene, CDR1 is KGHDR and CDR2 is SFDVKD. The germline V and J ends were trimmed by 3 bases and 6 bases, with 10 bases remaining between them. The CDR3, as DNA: TGTGCCACCAGTGATACCTGGGGAGCCGGGGAGCTGTTTTTT. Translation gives CATSDTWGAGELFF.

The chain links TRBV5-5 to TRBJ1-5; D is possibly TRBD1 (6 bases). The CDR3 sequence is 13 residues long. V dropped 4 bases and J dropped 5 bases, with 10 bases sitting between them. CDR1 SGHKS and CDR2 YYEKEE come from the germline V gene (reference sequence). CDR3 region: CASSRDTYQPQHF. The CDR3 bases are TGTGCCAGCAGCCGGGACACATATCAGCCCCAGCATTTT.

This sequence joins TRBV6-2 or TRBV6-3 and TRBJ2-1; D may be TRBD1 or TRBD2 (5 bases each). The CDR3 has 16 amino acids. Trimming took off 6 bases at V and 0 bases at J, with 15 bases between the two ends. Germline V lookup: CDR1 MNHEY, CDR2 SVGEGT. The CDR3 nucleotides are TGTGCCAGCAGCGAACGGGGCGCGAGCTCCTACAATGAGCAGTTCTTC. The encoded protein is CASSERGASSYNEQFF.

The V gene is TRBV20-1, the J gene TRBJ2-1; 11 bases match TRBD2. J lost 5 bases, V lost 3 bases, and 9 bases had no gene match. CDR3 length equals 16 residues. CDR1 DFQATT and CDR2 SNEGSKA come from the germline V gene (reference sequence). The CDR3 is CSASFPSGRPHNEQFF. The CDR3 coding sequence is TGCAGTGCTAGTTTCCCTAGCGGGAGGCCACACAATGAGCAGTTCTTC.

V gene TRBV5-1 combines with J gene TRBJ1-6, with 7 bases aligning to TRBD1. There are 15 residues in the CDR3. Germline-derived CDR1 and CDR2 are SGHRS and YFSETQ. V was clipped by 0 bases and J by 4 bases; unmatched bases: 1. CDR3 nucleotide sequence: TGCGCCAGCAGCTTGGACAGGGGATATAATTCACCCCTCCACTTT. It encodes CASSLDRGYNSPLHF.

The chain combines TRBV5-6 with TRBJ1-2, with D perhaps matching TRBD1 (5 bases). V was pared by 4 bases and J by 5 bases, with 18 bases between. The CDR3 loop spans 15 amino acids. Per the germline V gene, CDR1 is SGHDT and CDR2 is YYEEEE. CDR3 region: CASSLRTLLGYGYTF. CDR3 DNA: TGTGCCAGCAGCCTAAGGACACTACTAGGTTATGGCTACACCTTC.